The clone carrying this T cell receptor (beta chain) was seen at least ten times. Its cognate antigen is unknown. The source of the sample is a study of spatial heterogeneity in lung cancer. The time point: sample taken at primary tumor resection. The donors were approximately 65 patients with non-small cell lung cancer that was early-stage and untreated. Without sorting, whole RNA was sequenced from tumor, nontumor lung or frozen PBMC. The CDR3 contains 16 residues. CDR1 and CDR2 (germline): SEHNR, FQNEAQ (reference sequence). V was trimmed by 2 bases and J by 0 bases, leaving 11 bases between them. Study-wide results and limits: Ubiquitous and regional expanded TCR counts correlated with ubiquitous and regional nonsynonymous mutations, respectively. The estimate shows that only about 7% of tumor T cells were covered for alpha and roughly 13% for beta chains. Counts of expanded alpha and beta TCRs within tumors tracked the tumor nonsynonymous mutation count.

TCRdb used MiXCR to reprocess the 5' RACE reads, holding one entry per CDR3 protein. Among approximately 94,000 distinct CDR3 sequences listed, roughly 4.5% were seen once. Sequencing used lung tumor tissue, obtained at surgery. This chain uses TRBV7-9 with TRBJ2-1, with D uncertain. The sequence was collected from a male donor with early-stage non-small cell lung cancer. CDR3 nucleotide sequence: TGTGCCAGCAGCTTACCAACCCAGAGCTCCTACAATGAGCAGTTCTTC. Its translation is CASSLPTQSSYNEQFF.